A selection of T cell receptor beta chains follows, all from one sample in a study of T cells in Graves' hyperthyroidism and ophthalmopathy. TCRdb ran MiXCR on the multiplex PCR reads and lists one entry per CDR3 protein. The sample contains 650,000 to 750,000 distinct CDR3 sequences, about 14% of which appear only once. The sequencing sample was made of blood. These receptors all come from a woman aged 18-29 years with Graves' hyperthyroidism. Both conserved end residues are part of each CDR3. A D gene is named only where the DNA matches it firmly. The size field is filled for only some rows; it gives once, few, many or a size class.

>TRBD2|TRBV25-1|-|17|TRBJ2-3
CASSPGSRLAGADTQYF
TGTGCCAGCAGCCCAGGCAGCAGACTAGCGGGAGCAGATACGCAGTATTTT
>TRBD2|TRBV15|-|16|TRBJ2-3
CATSEGLAGNTDTQYF
TGTGCCACCAGCGAGGGACTAGCGGGGAACACAGATACGCAGTATTTT
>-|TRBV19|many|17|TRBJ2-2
CASKETYAGTNTGELFF
TGTGCCAGTAAAGAAACGTACGCAGGGACGAACACCGGGGAGCTGTTTTTT
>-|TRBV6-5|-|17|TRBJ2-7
CASSYSSPATSSYEQYF
TGTGCCAGCAGTTACTCGTCTCCAGCCACGAGCTCCTACGAGCAGTACTTC
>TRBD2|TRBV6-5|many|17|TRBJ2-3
CASSYRSSGRQHDTQYF
TGTGCCAGCAGTTACCGATCTAGCGGACGGCAGCATGATACGCAGTATTTT
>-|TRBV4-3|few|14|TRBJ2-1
CASSQEMGWNEQFF
TGCGCCAGCAGCCAAGAAATGGGTTGGAATGAGCAGTTCTTC
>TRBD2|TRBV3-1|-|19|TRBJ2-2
CASSQVSGLAGRYTGELFF
TGTGCCAGCAGCCAAGTATCGGGACTAGCGGGACGTTACACCGGGGAGCTGTTTTTT
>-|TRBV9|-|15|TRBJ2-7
CASSVDGGVGYEQYF
TGTGCCAGCAGCGTAGACGGGGGAGTGGGCTACGAGCAGTACTTC
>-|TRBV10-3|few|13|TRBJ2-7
CAISDQQGYWQYF
TGTGCCATCAGTGACCAGCAGGGGTATTGGCAGTACTTC
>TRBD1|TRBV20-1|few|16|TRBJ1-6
CSARDGDRGENSPLHF
TGCAGTGCTAGAGATGGGGACAGGGGTGAAAATTCACCCCTCCACTTT
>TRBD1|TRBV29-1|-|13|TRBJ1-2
CSVGAGGFYGYTF
TGCAGCGTTGGGGCAGGGGGCTTCTATGGCTACACCTTC
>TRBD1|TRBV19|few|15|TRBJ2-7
CASSIEDRGPYEQYF
TGTGCCAGTAGTATCGAGGACAGGGGGCCCTACGAGCAGTACTTC
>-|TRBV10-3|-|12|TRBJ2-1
CAISEGVREQFF
TGTGCCATCAGTGAGGGTGTGCGCGAGCAGTTCTTC
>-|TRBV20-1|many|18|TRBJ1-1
CSARDPKSGGQPSTEAFF
TGCAGTGCTAGAGACCCTAAATCGGGGGGCCAACCAAGCACTGAAGCTTTCTTT
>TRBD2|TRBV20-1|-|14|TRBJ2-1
CSATPTSGRYEQLF
TGCAGTGCTACCCCGACTAGCGGGAGATATGAGCAGCTCTTC
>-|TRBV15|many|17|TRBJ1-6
CATSSHGEYRLNSPLHF
TGTGCCACCAGCAGTCATGGGGAGTACAGGCTCAATTCACCCCTCCACTTT
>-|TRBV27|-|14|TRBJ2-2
CASSPTQNTGELFF
TGTGCCAGCAGTCCGACACAAAACACCGGGGAGCTGTTTTTT
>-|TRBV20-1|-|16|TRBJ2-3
CSARDLNRRGTDTQYF
TGCAGTGCTAGAGATCTTAATAGGCGCGGCACAGATACGCAGTATTTT
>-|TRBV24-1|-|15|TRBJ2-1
CATSDPGPRGDEQFF
TGTGCCACCAGTGATCCGGGACCCCGTGGCGATGAGCAGTTCTTC
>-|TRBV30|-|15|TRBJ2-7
CAWSFPDRTSYEQYF
TGTGCCTGGAGTTTCCCGGACCGAACCTCCTACGAGCAGTACTTC
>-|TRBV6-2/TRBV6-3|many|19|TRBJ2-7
CASSYRQGHSSARPYEQYF
TGTGCCAGCAGTTACCGGCAGGGGCATTCTTCTGCCCGTCCCTACGAGCAGTACTTC
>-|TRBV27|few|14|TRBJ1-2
CASSLSVWDRGYTF
TGTGCCAGCAGTTTATCCGTGTGGGACCGTGGCTACACCTTC
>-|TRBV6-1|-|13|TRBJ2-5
CASRDGVVETQYF
TGTGCCAGCAGAGATGGGGTGGTGGAGACCCAGTACTTC
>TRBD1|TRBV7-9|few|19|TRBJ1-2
CASSFLLTGQGGSGYGYTF
TGTGCCAGCAGCTTTCTTCTGACAGGACAGGGAGGAAGTGGCTATGGCTACACCTTC
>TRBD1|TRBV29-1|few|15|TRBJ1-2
CSVFPSTGSDYGYTF
TGCAGCGTTTTCCCATCGACAGGGTCCGACTATGGCTACACCTTC
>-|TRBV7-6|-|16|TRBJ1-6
CASSLAETYENSPLHF
TGTGCCAGCAGCTTAGCGGAAACTTACGAAAATTCACCCCTCCACTTT
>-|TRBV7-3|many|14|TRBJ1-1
CASSQRGITTEAFF
TGTGCCAGCAGTCAACGGGGAATAACGACTGAAGCTTTCTTT
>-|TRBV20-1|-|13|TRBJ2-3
CSARLMGPDTQYF
TGCAGTGCACGCCTAATGGGGCCAGATACGCAGTATTTT
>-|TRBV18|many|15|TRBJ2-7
CASSPGPGVSYEQYF
TGTGCCAGCTCACCAGGGCCAGGGGTTTCCTACGAGCAGTACTTC
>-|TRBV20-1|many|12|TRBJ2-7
CSGRQTSYEQYF
TGCAGTGGCCGACAGACCTCCTACGAGCAGTACTTC
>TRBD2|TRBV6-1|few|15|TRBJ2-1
CASSRGLAVYNEQFF
TGTGCCAGCAGTCGTGGACTAGCGGTCTACAATGAGCAGTTCTTC
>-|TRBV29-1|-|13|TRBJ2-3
CSVRGRWTDTQYF
TGCAGCGTGAGAGGGCGGTGGACAGATACGCAGTATTTT
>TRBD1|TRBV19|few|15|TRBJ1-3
CASSIQQGLGNTIYF
TGTGCCAGTAGTATCCAACAGGGGCTTGGAAACACCATATATTTT
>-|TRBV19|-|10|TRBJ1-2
CATYQGGYTF
TGTGCCACCTATCAAGGGGGCTACACCTTC
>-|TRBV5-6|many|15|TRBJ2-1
CASSSQGPLYNEQFF
TGTGCCAGCAGCTCCCAGGGACCGCTCTACAATGAGCAGTTCTTC
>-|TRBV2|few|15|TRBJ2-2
CASRNGGANTGELFF
TGTGCCAGCAGGAACGGCGGCGCGAACACCGGGGAGCTGTTTTTT
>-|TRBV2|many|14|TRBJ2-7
CASRDSGGRREQYF
TGTGCCAGCAGGGATTCAGGGGGGAGAAGGGAGCAGTACTTC
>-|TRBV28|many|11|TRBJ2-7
CASSSPYEQYF
TGTGCCAGCAGCTCCCCCTACGAGCAGTACTTC